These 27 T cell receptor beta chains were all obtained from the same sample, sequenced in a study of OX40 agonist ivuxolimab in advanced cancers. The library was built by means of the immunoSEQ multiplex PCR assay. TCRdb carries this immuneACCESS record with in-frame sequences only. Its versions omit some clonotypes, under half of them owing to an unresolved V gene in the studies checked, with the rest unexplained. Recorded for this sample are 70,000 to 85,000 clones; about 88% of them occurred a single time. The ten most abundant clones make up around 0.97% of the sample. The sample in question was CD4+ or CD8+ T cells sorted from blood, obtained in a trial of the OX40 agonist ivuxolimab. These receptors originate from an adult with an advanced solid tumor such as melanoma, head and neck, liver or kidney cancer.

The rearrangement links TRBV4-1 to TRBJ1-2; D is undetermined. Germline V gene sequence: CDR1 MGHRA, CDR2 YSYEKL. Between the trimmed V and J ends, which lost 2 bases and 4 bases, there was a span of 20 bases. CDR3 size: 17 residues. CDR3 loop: CASSQPPGGSAGYGYTF. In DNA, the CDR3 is TGCGCCAGCAGCCAACCTCCTGGAGGTTCGGCAGGCTATGGCTACACCTTC.

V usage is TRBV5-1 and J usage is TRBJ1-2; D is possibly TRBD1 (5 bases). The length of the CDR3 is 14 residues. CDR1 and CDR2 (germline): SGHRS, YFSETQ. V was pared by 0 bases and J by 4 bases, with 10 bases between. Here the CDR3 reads CASSLVPGPYGYTF. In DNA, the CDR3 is TGCGCCAGCAGCTTGGTTCCAGGGCCCTATGGCTACACCTTC.

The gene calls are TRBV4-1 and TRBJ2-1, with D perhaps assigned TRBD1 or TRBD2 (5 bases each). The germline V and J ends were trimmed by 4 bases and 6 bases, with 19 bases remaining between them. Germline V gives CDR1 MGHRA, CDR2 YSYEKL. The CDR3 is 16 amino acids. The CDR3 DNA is TGCGCCAGCAGCCGCCCTCCGGGACCTTGGGTCAATGAGCAGTTCTTC. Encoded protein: CASSRPPGPWVNEQFF.

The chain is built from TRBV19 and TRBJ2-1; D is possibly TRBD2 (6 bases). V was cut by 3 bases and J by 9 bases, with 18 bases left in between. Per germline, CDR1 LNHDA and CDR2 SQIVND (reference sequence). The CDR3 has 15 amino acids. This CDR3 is CASSMRWEDRGEQFF. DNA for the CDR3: TGTGCCAGTAGTATGAGGTGGGAGGACCGTGGTGAGCAGTTCTTC. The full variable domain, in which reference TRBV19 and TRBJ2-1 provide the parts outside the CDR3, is DGGITQSPKYLFRKEGQNVTLSCEQNLNHDAMYWYRQDPGQGLRLIYYSQIVNDFQKGDIAEGYSVSREKKESFPLTVTSAQKNPTAFYLCASSMRWEDRGEQFFGPGTRLTVL.

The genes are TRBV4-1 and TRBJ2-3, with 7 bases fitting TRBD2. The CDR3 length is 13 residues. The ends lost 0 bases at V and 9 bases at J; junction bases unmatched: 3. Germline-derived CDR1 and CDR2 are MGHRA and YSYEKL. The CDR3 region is CASSQDRGVTQYF. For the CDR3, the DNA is TGCGCCAGCAGCCAAGATCGGGGGGTCACGCAGTATTTT.

The CDR3 coding sequence is TGTGCCAGCAGTCACCAAGAGACCCAGTACTTC. Its protein is CASSHQETQYF. The chain is built from TRBV28 and TRBJ2-5; D call uncertain. CDR1 MDHEN and CDR2 SYDVKM come from the germline V gene. CDR3 length equals 11 residues. Trimming stripped 5 bases from V and 0 bases from J, with 1 base between.

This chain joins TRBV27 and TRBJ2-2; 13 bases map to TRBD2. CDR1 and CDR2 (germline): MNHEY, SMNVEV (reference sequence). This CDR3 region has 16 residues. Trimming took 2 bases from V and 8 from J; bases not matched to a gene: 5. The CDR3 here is CASSLIMTSGRGELFF. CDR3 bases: TGTGCCAGCAGTTTAATAATGACTAGCGGGAGGGGGGAGCTGTTTTTT.

The CDR3 DNA follows: TGTGCCAGCAGTCAAGGGAGGATGGCGCGAGAGACCCAGTACTTC. It encodes CASSQGRMARETQYF. V usage is TRBV6-1 and J usage is TRBJ2-5; D is perhaps TRBD2 (6 bases). V was clipped by 5 bases and J by 4 bases, with 17 bases between them. Looked up from germline, CDR1 is MNHNS and CDR2 is SASEGT. This CDR3 has 15 residues.

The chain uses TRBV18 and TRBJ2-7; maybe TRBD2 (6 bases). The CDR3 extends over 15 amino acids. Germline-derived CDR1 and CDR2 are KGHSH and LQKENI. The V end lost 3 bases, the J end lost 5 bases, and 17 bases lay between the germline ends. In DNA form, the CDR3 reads TGTGCCAGCTCACCCACAAGCCCCGGGGGAGACGAGCAGTACTTC. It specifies CASSPTSPGGDEQYF.

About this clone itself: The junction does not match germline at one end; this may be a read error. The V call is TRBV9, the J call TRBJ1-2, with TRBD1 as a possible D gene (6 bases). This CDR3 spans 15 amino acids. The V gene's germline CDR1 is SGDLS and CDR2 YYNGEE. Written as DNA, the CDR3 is TGTGCCAGCAGCCCCACCGCTTTGTCGGGGGGCGCCTACCACTTC. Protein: CASSPTALSGGAYHF.

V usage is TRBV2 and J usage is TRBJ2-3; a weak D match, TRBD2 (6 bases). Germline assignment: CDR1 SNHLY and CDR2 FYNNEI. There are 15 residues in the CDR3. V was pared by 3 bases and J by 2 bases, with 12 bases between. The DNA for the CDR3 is TGTGCCAGCAGTGATGGCGGGGCCTCCACAGATACGCAGTATTTT. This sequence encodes CASSDGGASTDTQYF. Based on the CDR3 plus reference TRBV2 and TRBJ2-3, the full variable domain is EPEVTQTPSHQVTQMGQEVILRCVPISNHLYFYWYRQILGQKVEFLVSFYNNEISEKSEIFDDQFSVERPDGSNFTLKIRSTKLEDSAMYFCASSDGGASTDTQYFGPGTRLTVL.

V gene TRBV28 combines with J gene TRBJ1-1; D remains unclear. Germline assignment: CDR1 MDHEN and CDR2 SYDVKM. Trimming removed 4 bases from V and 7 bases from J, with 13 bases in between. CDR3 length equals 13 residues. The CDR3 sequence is CASSSAGILEAFF. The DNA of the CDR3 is TGTGCCAGCAGTTCGGCAGGTATACTTGAAGCTTTCTTT.

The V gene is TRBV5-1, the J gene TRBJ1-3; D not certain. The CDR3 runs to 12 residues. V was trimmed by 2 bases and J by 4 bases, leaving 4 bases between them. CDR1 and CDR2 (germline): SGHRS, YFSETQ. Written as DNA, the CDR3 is TGCGCCAGCAGCTTCGCAGGAAACACCATATATTTT. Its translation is CASSFAGNTIYF.

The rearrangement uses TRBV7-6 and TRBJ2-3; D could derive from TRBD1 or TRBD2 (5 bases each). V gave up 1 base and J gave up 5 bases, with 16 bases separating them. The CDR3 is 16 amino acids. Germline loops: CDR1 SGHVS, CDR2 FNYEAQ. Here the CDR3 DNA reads TGTGCCAGCAGCTTAGTCGGGGCAGGGCCCGGAGATACGCAGTATTTT. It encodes CASSLVGAGPGDTQYF.

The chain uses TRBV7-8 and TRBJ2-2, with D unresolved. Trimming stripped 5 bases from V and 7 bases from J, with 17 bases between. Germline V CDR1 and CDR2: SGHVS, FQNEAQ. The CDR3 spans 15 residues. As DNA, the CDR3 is TGTGCCAGCAGCCCACTTTCGAGCCGTCGCGGGGAGCTGTTTTTT. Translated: CASSPLSSRRGELFF.

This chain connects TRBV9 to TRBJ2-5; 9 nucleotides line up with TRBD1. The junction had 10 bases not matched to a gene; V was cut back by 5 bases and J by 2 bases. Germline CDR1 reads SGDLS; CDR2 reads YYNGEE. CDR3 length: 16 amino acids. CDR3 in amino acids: CASSPSIGTGQETQYF. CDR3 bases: TGTGCCAGCAGTCCCTCCATCGGGACAGGGCAAGAGACCCAGTACTTC. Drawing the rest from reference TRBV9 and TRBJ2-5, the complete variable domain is DSGVTQTPKHLITATGQRVTLRCSPRSGDLSVYWYQQSLDQGLQFLIQYYNGEERAKGNILERFSAQQFPDLHSELNLSSLELGDSALYFCASSPSIGTGQETQYFGPGTRLLVL.

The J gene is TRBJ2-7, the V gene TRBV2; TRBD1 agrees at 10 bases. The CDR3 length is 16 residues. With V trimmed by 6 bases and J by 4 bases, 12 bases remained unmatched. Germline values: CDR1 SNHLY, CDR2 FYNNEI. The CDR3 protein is CASRGQGRIPAYEQYF. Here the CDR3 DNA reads TGTGCCAGCAGGGGACAGGGGCGTATCCCAGCTTACGAGCAGTACTTC.

CDR3 amino acids: CASSLYSYEQYF. DNA for the CDR3: TGTGCCAGCAGTTTATACTCCTACGAGCAGTACTTC. The chain uses TRBV28 and TRBJ2-7; D gene uncertain. The CDR3 sequence is 12 residues long. Germline-derived CDR1 and CDR2 are MDHEN and SYDVKM. Trimming took 1 base from V and 0 from J, leaving 1 base between them.

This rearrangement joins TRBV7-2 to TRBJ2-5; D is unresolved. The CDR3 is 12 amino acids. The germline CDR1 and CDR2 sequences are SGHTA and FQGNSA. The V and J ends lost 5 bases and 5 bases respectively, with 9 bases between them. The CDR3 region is CASSPTRETQYF. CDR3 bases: TGTGCCAGCAGCCCTACGAGGGAGACCCAGTACTTC. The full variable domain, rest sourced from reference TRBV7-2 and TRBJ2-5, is GAGVSQSPSNKVTEKGKDVELRCDPISGHTALYWYRQSLGQGLEFLIYFQGNSAPDKSGLPSDRFSAERTGGSVSTLTIQRTQQEDSAVYLCASSPTRETQYFGPGTRLLVL.

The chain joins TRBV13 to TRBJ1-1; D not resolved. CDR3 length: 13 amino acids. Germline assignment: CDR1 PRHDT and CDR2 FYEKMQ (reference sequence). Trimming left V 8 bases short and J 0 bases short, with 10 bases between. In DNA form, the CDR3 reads TGTGCCAGCGGCTCGGCGATGAACACTGAAGCTTTCTTT. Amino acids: CASGSAMNTEAFF. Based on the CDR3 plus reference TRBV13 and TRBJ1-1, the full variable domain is AAGVIQSPRHLIKEKRETATLKCYPIPRHDTVYWYQQGPGQDPQFLISFYEKMQSDKGSIPDRFSAQQFSDYHSELNMSSLELGDSALYFCASGSAMNTEAFFGQGTRLTVV.

The CDR3 DNA reads as TGTGCCAGCAGCTTTGGGACAGGGGGCCCCTTGAACACTGAAGCTTTCTTT. The encoded protein is CASSFGTGGPLNTEAFF. The J gene is TRBJ1-1, the V gene TRBV5-6; 12 bases are a match to TRBD1. The CDR3 has 17 residues. Germline V gene sequence: CDR1 SGHDT, CDR2 YYEEEE. V lost 2 bases to trimming and J lost 0 bases; unmatched junction nucleotides: 5.

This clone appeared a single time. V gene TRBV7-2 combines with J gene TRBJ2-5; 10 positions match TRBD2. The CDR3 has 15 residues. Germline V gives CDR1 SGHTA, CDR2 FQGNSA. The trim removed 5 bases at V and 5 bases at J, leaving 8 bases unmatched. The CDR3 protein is CASSTQAGGVETQYF. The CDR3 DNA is TGTGCCAGCAGCACTCAAGCGGGGGGGGTGGAGACCCAGTACTTC.

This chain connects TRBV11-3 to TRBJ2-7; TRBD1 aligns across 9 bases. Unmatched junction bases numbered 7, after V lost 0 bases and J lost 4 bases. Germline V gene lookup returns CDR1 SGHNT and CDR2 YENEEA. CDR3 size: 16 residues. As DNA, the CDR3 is TGTGCCAGCAGCTTAGATTCGGGACAGGGCAAGTACGAGCAGTACTTC. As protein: CASSLDSGQGKYEQYF.

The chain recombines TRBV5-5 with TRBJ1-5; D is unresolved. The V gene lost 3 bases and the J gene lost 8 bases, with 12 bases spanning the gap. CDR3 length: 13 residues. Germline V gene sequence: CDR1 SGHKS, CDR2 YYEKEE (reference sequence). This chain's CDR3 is CASSSTPEEPQHF. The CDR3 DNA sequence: TGTGCCAGCAGCTCGACCCCAGAGGAGCCCCAGCATTTT.

DNA for the CDR3: TGTGCCAGCAGTTACTCCGCGGCGAACACCGGGGAGCTGTTTTTT. Amino acid sequence: CASSYSAANTGELFF. V and J are TRBV6-5 and TRBJ2-2; D is undetermined. Germline CDR1 is MNHEY and CDR2 is SVGAGI. This CDR3 has 15 residues. Trimming stripped 0 bases from V and 0 bases from J, with 5 bases between.

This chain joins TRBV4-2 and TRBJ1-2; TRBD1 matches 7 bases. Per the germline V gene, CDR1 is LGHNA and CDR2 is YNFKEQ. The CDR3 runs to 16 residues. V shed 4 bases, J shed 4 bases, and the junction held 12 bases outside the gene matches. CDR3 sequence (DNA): TGTGCCAGCAGCCGCAAGCGGGGACAGCTCGCCTATGGCTACACCTTC. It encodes CASSRKRGQLAYGYTF.

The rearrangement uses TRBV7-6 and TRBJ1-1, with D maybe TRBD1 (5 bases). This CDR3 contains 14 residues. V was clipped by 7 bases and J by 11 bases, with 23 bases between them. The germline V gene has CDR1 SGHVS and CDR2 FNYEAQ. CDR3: CASTPVGGMSEAFF. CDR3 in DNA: TGTGCCAGCACCCCGGTTGGGGGGATGAGTGAGGCTTTCTTT.